This paragraph reports one T cell receptor beta chain. The data belong to a study of T cells expressing NK-cell markers. CDR1 MNHNY and CDR2 SVGAGI come from the germline V gene (reference sequence). The CDR3 is made up of 16 amino acids. TCRdb reworked the 5' RACE reads into one entry per CDR3 protein, no DNA. The sample includes 150,000 or so distinct CDR3 sequences. The sequencing sample was made of blood T cells: a sorted CD56 or NKG2C T cell subset, CD4+ or CD8+ T cells, or bulk PBMC T cells (not recorded which). This clonotype was obtained from a woman aged 50 to 65 in good health. This chain connects TRBV6-6 to TRBJ2-1; as DNA is missing, the TRBD2 call by TCRdb cannot be tested. The CDR3 sequence is CASSYSTGLALDLQFF.